The 11 T cell receptor beta chains below were found in one sample sequenced in a study of blood T cell repertoires in COVID-19. The data were produced by immunoSEQ multiplex PCR, yet TCRdb's version contains in-frame clones alone and is incomplete. Among approximately 92,000 clones listed, about 83% were seen once. Sequenced input: peripheral blood. The source of these receptors is a man in his 70s with active or convalescent COVID-19.

The gene calls are TRBV24-1 and TRBJ2-1; D may be TRBD2 (6 bases). This CDR3 has 16 residues. The V and J ends lost 9 bases and 0 bases respectively, with 17 bases between them. Germline CDR1 reads KGHDR; CDR2 reads SFDVKD. Here the CDR3 DNA reads TGTGCCACCGGGACTCGTTCCGCGAGCTCCTACAATGAGCAGTTCTTC. Amino acid sequence: CATGTRSASSYNEQFF.

The CDR3 sequence is CASSGRGYSNQPQHF. The CDR3, as DNA: TGTGCCAGCAGTGGAAGAGGTTATAGCAATCAGCCCCAGCATTTT. This rearrangement joins TRBV2 to TRBJ1-5; D unresolved. The germline V gene has CDR1 SNHLY and CDR2 FYNNEI. V gave up 4 bases and J gave up 0 bases, with 10 bases separating them. CDR3 length: 15 amino acids.

The chain uses TRBV6-5 and TRBJ1-2, with 10 bases that match TRBD1. CDR3 length equals 14 residues. Germline V lookup: CDR1 MNHEY, CDR2 SVGAGI. The V segment lost 5 bases and the J segment 2 bases; nucleotides outside the gene matches: 2. This CDR3 reads CASSRGQGNYGYTF. CDR3 sequence (DNA): TGTGCCAGCAGTCGGGGACAGGGGAACTATGGCTACACCTTC.

V and J are TRBV7-8 and TRBJ2-3; 9 bases are a match to TRBD2. This CDR3 contains 14 residues. Germline V lookup: CDR1 SGHVS, CDR2 FQNEAQ. Trimming took 2 bases from V and 5 from J; bases not matched to a gene: 2. The CDR3 region has the DNA TGTGCCAGCAGCTTACCAGCGGGGGGAGATACGCAGTATTTT. This codes for CASSLPAGGDTQYF.

This chain joins TRBV30 and TRBJ1-2; 7 nucleotides align to TRBD1. Germline-derived CDR1 and CDR2 are GTSNPN and SVGIG (reference sequence). CDR3 length equals 14 residues. Trimming removed 2 bases from V and 4 bases from J; junction bases left unmatched: 7. The CDR3 bases are TGTGCCTGGAGTCCCCTTACAGGGGTCTATGGCTACACCTTC. Translated: CAWSPLTGVYGYTF.

The count of this clone is one. The gene calls are TRBV19 and TRBJ1-1; 9 bases line up with TRBD1. The junction had 16 bases not matched to a gene; V was cut back by 8 bases and J by 0 bases. The CDR3 is 18 residues long. Germline V CDR1 and CDR2: LNHDA, SQIVND (reference sequence). CDR3 sequence: CASSGTGRISVMNTEAFF. CDR3 in DNA: TGTGCCAGTTCCGGGACAGGGAGGATATCTGTTATGAACACTGAAGCTTTCTTT.

This chain uses TRBV9 with TRBJ1-1, with D unresolved. The CDR3 is 14 residues long. Germline CDR1 SGDLS, CDR2 YYNGEE. The germline V and J ends were trimmed by 0 bases and 0 bases, with 6 bases remaining between them. The CDR3 sequence: CASSVDSLNTEAFF. The CDR3 nucleotides read TGTGCCAGCAGCGTAGATAGCTTGAACACTGAAGCTTTCTTT. Together with reference TRBV9 and TRBJ1-1, the CDR3 gives the full variable domain: DSGVTQTPKHLITATGQRVTLRCSPRSGDLSVYWYQQSLDQGLQFLIQYYNGEERAKGNILERFSAQQFPDLHSELNLSSLELGDSALYFCASSVDSLNTEAFFGQGTRLTVV.

This chain links TRBV7-3 with TRBJ2-6; 9 bases align to TRBD1. V trimming: 5 bases; J trimming: 0 bases; junction bases outside the gene matches: 8. CDR1 SGHTA and CDR2 FQGTGA come from the germline V gene. The CDR3 consists of 18 residues. The CDR3 reads CASSPGQGSSSGANVLTF. In DNA, the CDR3 is TGTGCCAGCAGCCCCGGACAGGGGTCCTCCTCTGGGGCCAACGTCCTGACTTTC.

CDR3 protein: CASSETHRGYTEAFF. In DNA, the CDR3 is TGTGCCAGCAGTGAAACCCACAGGGGATATACTGAAGCTTTCTTT. V is TRBV6-1 and J is TRBJ1-1; TRBD1 matches 7 bases. Losses at the gene ends were 2 bases for V and 5 bases for J; bases not matched to a gene: 8. Per germline, CDR1 MNHNS and CDR2 SASEGT. The CDR3 spans 15 residues.

The rearrangement joins TRBV20-1 to TRBJ1-6; 9 nucleotides line up with TRBD1. V trimming: 3 bases; J trimming: 6 bases; junction bases outside the gene matches: 12. Germline V CDR1 and CDR2: DFQATT, SNEGSKA (reference sequence). This CDR3 spans 17 amino acids. The CDR3 nucleotides are TGCAGTGCTAGTAAAGCCGGCACAGGGGGCGGTAATTCACCCCTCCACTTT. It translates to CSASKAGTGGGNSPLHF.

The chain has TRBV12-5 and TRBJ1-1; D is unresolved. Germline V gives CDR1 LGHNT, CDR2 FRNRAP. This CDR3 has 13 residues. The V end was cut by 3 bases, the J end by 1 base, with 6 bases between. CDR3 in amino acids: CASGFRENTEAFF. Written as DNA, the CDR3 is TGTGCTAGTGGTTTCCGAGAGAACACTGAAGCTTTCTTT.